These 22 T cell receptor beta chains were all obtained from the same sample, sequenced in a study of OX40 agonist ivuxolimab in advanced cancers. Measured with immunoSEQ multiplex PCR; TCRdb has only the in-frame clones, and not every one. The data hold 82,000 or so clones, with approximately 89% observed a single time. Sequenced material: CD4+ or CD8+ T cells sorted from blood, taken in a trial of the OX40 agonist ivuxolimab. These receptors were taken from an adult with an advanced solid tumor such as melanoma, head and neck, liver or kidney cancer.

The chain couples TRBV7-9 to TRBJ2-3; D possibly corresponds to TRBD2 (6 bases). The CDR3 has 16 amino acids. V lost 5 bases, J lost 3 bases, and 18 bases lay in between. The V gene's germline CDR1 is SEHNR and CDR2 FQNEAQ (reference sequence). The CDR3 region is CASSPPRDRGTDTQYF. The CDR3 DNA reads TGTGCCAGCAGCCCCCCTCGAGACCGGGGGACAGATACGCAGTATTTT.

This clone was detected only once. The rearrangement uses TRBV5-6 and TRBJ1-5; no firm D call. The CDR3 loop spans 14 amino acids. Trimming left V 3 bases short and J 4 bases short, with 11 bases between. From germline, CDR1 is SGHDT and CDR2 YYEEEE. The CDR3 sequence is CASSSSRVNQPQHF. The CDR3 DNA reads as TGTGCCAGCAGCTCCTCCCGGGTAAATCAGCCCCAGCATTTT.

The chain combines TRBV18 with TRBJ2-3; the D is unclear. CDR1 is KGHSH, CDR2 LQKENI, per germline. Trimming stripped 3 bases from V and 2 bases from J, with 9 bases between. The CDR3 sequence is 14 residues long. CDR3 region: CASSPTENTDTQYF. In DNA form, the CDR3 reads TGTGCCAGCTCACCGACGGAAAACACAGATACGCAGTATTTT.

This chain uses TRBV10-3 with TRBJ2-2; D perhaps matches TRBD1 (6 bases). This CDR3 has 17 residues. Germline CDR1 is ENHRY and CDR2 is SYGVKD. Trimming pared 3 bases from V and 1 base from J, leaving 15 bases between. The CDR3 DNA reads TGTGCCATCAGTGACAGTCCGGGACACCAGAACACCGGGGAGCTGTTTTTT. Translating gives CAISDSPGHQNTGELFF.

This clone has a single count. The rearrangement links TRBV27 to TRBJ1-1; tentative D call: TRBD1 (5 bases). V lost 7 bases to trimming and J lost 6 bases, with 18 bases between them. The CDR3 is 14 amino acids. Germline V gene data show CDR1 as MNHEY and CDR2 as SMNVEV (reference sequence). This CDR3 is CASTRIEGFAEAFF. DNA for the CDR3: TGTGCCAGCACTCGAATTGAGGGGTTCGCTGAAGCTTTCTTT.

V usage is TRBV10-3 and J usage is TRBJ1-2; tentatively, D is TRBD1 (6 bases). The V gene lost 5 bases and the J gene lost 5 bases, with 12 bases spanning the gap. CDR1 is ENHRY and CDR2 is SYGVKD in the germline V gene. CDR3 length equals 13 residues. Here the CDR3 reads CAISLSGEYGYTF. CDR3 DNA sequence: TGTGCCATCAGTTTGTCAGGGGAGTATGGCTACACCTTC.

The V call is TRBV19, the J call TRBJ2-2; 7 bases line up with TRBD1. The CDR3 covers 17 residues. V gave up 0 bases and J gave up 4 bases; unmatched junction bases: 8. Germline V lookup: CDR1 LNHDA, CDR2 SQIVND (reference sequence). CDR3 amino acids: CASSIDPGQASTGELFF. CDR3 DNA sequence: TGTGCCAGTAGTATAGATCCTGGACAGGCCTCCACCGGGGAGCTGTTTTTT.

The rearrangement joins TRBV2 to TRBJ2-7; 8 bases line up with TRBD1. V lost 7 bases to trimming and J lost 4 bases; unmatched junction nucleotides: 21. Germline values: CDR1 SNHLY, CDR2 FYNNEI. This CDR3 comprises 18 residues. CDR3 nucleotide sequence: TGTGCCAGCACTGCTGACGCTCCGACAGGGGTTTTGAGGTACGAGCAGTACTTC. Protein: CASTADAPTGVLRYEQYF.

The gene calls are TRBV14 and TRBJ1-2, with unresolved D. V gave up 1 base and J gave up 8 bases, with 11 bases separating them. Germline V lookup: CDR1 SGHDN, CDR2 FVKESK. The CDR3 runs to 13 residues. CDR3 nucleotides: TGTGCCAGCAGCCAAGGAGGCCGGAGGGGCTACACCTTC. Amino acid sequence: CASSQGGRRGYTF.

The CDR3 reads CASSRGAEAFF. As DNA, the CDR3 is TGTGCCAGCAGCCGGGGAGCTGAAGCTTTCTTT. This chain uses TRBV6-1 with TRBJ1-1, with D unresolved. The germline gives CDR1 MNHNS, CDR2 SASEGT. V dropped 6 bases and J dropped 6 bases, with 8 bases sitting between them. This CDR3 is built from 11 residues.

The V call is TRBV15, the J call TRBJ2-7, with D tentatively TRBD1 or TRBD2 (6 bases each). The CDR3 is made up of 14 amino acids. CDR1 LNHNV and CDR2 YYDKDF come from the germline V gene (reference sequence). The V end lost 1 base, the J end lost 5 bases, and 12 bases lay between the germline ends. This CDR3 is CATSRVGGSHEQYF. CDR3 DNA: TGTGCCACCAGCAGAGTAGGGGGGAGCCACGAGCAGTACTTC.

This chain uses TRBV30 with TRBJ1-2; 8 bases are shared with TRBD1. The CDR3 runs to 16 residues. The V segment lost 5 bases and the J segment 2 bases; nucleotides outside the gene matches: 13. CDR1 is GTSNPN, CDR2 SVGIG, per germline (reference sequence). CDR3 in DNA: TGTGCCTGGCGCCGGGACAGGTCTTATTGGAACTATGGCTACACCTTC. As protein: CAWRRDRSYWNYGYTF.

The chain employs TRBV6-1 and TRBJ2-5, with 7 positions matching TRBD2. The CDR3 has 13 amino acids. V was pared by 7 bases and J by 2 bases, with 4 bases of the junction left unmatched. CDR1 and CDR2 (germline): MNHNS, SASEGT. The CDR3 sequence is CASMRREQETQYF. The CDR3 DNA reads TGTGCCAGCATGAGGCGGGAGCAAGAGACCCAGTACTTC.

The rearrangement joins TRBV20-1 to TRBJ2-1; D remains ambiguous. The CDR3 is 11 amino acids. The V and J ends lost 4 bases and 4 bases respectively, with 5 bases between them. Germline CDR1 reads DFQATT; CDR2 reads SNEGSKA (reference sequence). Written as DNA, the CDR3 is TGCAGTGCTACACATTACAATGAGCAGTTCTTC. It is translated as CSATHYNEQFF.

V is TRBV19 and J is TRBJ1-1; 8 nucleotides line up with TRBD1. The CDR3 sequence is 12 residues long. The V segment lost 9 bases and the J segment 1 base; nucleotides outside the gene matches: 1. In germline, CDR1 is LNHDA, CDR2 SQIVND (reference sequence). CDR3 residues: CARTGANTEAFF. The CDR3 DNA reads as TGTGCCAGGACAGGGGCGAACACTGAAGCTTTCTTT.

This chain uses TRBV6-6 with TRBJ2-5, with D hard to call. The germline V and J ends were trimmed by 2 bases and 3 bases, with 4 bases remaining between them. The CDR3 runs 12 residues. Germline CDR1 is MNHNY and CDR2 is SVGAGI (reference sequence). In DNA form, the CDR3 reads TGTGCCAGCAGTTACGGGAAAGAGACCCAGTACTTC. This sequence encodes CASSYGKETQYF.

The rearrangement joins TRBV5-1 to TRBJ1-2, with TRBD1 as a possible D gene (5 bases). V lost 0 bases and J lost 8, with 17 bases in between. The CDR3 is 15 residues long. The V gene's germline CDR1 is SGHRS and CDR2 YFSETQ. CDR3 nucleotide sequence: TGCGCCAGCAGCTTGGACCGGACACCCTCTCGGGGCTACACCTTC. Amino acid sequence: CASSLDRTPSRGYTF.

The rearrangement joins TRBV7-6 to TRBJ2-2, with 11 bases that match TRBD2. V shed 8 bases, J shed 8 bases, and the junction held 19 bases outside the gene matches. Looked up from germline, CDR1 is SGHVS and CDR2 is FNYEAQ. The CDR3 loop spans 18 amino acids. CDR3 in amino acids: CASGRISLLAGGPGELFF. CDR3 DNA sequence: TGTGCCAGCGGCCGGATAAGCCTCTTAGCGGGGGGGCCAGGGGAGCTGTTTTTT.

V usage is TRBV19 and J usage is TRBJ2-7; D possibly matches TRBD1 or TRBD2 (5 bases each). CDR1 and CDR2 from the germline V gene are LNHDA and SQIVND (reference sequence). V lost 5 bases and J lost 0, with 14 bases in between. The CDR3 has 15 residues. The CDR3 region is CASSSGTDHSYEQYF. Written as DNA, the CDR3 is TGTGCCAGTAGTTCCGGGACGGATCACTCCTACGAGCAGTACTTC.

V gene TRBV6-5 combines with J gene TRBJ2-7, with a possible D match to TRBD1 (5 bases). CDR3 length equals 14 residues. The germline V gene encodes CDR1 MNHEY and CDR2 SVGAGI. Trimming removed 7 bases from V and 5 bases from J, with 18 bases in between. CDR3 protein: CASTLGQASNEQYF. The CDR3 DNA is TGTGCCAGCACCCTGGGGCAGGCGAGCAACGAGCAGTACTTC.

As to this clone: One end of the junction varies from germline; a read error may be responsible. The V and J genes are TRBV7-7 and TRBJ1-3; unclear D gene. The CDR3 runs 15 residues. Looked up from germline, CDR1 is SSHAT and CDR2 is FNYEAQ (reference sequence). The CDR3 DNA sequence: TGTGCTAGCAGCTTAGCTTTGGGATCTGGAAACACCATATATTTT. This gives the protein CASSLALGSGNTIYF.

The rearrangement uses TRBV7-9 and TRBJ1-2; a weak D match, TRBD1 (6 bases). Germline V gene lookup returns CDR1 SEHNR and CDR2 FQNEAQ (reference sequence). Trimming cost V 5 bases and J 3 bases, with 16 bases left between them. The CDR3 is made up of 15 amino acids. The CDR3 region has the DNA TGTGCCAGCAGCCCAGGGGCGGCTCTAGACTATGGCTACACCTTC. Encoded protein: CASSPGAALDYGYTF. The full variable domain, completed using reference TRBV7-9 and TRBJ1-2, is DTGVSQNPRHKITKRGQNVTFRCDPISEHNRLYWYRQTLGQGPEFLTYFQNEAQLEKSRLLSDRFSAERPKGSFSTLEIQRTEQGDSAMYLCASSPGAALDYGYTFGSGTRLTVV.